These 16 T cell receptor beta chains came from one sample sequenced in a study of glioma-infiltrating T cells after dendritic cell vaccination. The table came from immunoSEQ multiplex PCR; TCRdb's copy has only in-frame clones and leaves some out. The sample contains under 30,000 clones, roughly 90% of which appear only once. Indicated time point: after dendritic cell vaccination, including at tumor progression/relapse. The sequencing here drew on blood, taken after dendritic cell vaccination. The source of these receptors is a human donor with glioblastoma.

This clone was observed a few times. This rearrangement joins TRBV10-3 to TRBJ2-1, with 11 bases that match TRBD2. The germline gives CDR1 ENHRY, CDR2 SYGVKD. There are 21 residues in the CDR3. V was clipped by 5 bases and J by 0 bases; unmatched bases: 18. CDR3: CAISPDRGLAGDLSSYNEQFF. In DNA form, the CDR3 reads TGTGCCATCAGTCCAGATCGCGGACTAGCGGGTGATCTCAGCTCCTACAATGAGCAGTTCTTC.

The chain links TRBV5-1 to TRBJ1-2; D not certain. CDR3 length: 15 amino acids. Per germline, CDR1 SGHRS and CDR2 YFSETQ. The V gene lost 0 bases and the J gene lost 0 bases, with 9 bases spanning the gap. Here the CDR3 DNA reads TGCGCCAGCAGCTTGGAGGCAGGCGCTAACTATGGCTACACCTTC. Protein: CASSLEAGANYGYTF.

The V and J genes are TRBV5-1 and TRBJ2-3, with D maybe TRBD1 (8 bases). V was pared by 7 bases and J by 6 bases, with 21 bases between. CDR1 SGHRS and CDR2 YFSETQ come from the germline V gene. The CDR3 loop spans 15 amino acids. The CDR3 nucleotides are TGCGCCAGCGTTGGACAGGGAGGGCCGGGGGATACGCAGTATTTT. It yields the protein CASVGQGGPGDTQYF.

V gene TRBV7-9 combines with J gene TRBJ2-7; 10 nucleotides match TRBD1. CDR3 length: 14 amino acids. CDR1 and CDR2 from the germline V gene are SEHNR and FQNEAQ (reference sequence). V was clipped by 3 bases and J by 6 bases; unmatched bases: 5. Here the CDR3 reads CASSLGQGIPEQYF. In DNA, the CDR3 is TGTGCCAGCAGCTTGGGACAGGGGATTCCCGAGCAGTACTTC.

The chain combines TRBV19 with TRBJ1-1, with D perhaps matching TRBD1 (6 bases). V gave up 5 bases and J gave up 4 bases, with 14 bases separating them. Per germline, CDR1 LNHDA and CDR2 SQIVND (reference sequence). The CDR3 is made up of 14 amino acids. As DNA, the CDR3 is TGTGCCAGTAGTCCACAGGGCCGAGGCACTGAAGCTTTCTTT. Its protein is CASSPQGRGTEAFF.

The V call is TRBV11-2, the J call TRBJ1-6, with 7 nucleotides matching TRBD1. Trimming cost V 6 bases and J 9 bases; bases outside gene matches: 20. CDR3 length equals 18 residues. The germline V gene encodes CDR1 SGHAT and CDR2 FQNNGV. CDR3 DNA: TGTGCCAGCAGGACCTCTCCGGGACAGCTATCAACAAGTTCACCCCTCCACTTT. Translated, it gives CASRTSPGQLSTSSPLHF.

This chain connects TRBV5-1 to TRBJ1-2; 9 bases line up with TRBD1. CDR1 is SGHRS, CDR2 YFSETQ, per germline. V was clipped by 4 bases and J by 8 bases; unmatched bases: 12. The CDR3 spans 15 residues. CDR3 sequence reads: CASSHDAGQGNGYTF. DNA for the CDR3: TGCGCCAGCAGCCATGACGCGGGACAGGGTAACGGCTACACCTTC.

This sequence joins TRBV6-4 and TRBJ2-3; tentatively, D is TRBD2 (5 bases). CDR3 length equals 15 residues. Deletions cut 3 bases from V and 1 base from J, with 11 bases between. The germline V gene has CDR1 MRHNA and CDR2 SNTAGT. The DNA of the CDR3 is TGTGCCAGCAGTGAAGAAGGACTCGGCACAGATACGCAGTATTTT. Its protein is CASSEEGLGTDTQYF.

For the CDR3, the DNA is TGCGCCAGCAGCCAAGAAGGGACACCGAATCTCTACGAGCAGTACTTC. It specifies CASSQEGTPNLYEQYF. The chain is built from TRBV4-1 and TRBJ2-7; D is possibly TRBD1 (6 bases). The V end lost 0 bases, the J end lost 3 bases, and 15 bases lay between the germline ends. Per the germline V gene, CDR1 is MGHRA and CDR2 is YSYEKL. This CDR3 spans 16 amino acids.

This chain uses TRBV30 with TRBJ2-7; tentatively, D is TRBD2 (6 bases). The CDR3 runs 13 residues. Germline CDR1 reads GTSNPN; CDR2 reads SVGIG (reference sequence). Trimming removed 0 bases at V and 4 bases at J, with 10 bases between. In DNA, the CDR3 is TGTGCCTGGAGTGTGGGCGGGGTGTACGAGCAGTACTTC. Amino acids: CAWSVGGVYEQYF.

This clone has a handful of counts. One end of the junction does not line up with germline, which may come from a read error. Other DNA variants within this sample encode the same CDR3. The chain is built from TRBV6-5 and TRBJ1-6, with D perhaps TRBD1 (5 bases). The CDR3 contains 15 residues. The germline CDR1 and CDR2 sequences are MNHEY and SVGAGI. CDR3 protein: CASSYEQGHNSPLHF. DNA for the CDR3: TGTGCCAGCAGTTACGAGCAGGGTCATAATTCCCCCCTCCACTTT.

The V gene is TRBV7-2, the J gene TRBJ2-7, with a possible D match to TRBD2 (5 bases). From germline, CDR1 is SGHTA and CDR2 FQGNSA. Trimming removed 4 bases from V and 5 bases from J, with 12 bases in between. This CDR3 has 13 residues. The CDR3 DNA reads TGTGCCAGCAGCTCGAGGGTCCTCAACGAGCAGTACTTC. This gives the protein CASSSRVLNEQYF.

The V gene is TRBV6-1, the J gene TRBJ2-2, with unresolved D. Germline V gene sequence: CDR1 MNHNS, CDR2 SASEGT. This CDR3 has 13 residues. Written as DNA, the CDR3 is TGTGGAGCTTCCCAGGAAGTACCCGGGGAGCTGTTTTTT. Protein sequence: CGASQEVPGELFF.

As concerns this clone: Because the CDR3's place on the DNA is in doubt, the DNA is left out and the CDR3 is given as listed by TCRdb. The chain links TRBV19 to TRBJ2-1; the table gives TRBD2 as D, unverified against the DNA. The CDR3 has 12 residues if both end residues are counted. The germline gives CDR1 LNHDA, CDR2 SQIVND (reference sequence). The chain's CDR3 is CASSWGRGAPFF.

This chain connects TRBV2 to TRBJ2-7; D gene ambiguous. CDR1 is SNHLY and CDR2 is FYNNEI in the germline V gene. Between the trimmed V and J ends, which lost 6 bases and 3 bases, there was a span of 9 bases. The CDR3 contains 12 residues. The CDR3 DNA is TGTGCCAGCAGCCCCACTTACTACGAGCAGTACTTC. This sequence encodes CASSPTYYEQYF.

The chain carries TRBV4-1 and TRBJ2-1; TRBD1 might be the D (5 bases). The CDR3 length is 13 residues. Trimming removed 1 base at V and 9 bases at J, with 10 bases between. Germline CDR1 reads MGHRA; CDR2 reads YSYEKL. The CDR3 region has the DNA TGCGCCAGCAGCCAAGTGGGGCTGGGTGAGCAGTTCTTC. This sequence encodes CASSQVGLGEQFF.